The 14 T cell receptor beta chains reported below all come from one sample, sequenced in a study of T cell repertoires in cytomegalovirus infection (dated by TCRdb to 2018 to 2020). These receptors lack a known antigen. Sample treatment or condition, as interpreted from the label and publication: in vitro stimulation with specific CMV peptide epitopes to enrich CMV-specific T cells. Sequencing took place on an Illumina HiSeq 1500. TCRdb reran the public reads through fastp at Q25 and MiXCR, keeping productive beta chains. Every CDR3 protein is listed once, alongside the most common genes and DNA of its rows. This sample lists hundreds of thousands of distinct CDR3 sequences; 30% to 40% were detected once. About 18% of the sample comes from the top ten. The starting material was cultured PBMCs, obtained from culture after CMV antigen stimulation. Receptors were obtained from a human donor in good health (CMV status not recorded). Some clones in this sample may be carry-over from other donors' samples.

This clonotype was detected a few times. This chain's CDR3 is CASSIRGQGTYEQYF. The DNA for the CDR3 is TGTGCCAGTAGTATAAGGGGACAGGGGACCTACGAGCAGTACTTC. The chain carries TRBV19 and TRBJ2-7; 10 nucleotides match TRBD1. This CDR3 region has 15 residues. Germline V gene data show CDR1 as LNHDA and CDR2 as SQIVND (reference sequence). The V gene end was trimmed by 2 bases and the J gene end by 2 bases; junction bases not matched to a gene: 3.

This clonotype was counted only a few times. This may come from a read error, since a much larger clone is one base off. The chain combines TRBV7-9 with TRBJ1-4; D may be TRBD1 (5 bases). Trimming took off 4 bases at V and 3 bases at J, with 9 bases between the two ends. Germline V gives CDR1 SEHNR, CDR2 FQNEAQ (reference sequence). CDR3 size: 14 residues. The CDR3 DNA sequence: TGTGCCAGCAGCTCCGGGGCGGCTAATGAAAAACTGTTTTTT. Translating gives CASSSGAANEKLFF.

The chain is built from TRBV2 and TRBJ2-3; a weak D match, TRBD2 (6 bases). Trimming left V 1 base short and J 8 bases short, with 16 bases between. Germline assignment: CDR1 SNHLY and CDR2 FYNNEI. This CDR3 has 15 residues. Written as DNA, the CDR3 is TGTGCCAGCAGTGAAGAGCGGGCGGCGTTCGGTACGCAGTATTTT. As protein: CASSEERAAFGTQYF.

The chain uses TRBV20-1 and TRBJ2-5, with 8 bases aligning to TRBD1. This CDR3 is built from 14 residues. From germline, CDR1 is DFQATT and CDR2 SNEGSKA (reference sequence). J was trimmed by 5 bases and V by 5 bases; bases with no gene match: 10. The CDR3 nucleotides are TGCAGTGCTCTCGACAGGGGCCAATGGGAGACCCAGTACTTC. This codes for CSALDRGQWETQYF.

This sequence joins TRBV10-3 and TRBJ2-3; the match to TRBD1 covers 7 bases. Looked up from germline, CDR1 is ENHRY and CDR2 is SYGVKD. V was pared by 3 bases and J by 1 base, with 10 bases of the junction left unmatched. The CDR3 sequence is 17 residues long. The CDR3 DNA follows: TGTGCCATCAGTGATAAGACAGGGCCCCTTGGCACAGATACGCAGTATTTT. It specifies CAISDKTGPLGTDTQYF.

V gene TRBV28 combines with J gene TRBJ2-2, with 13 bases aligning to TRBD2. The CDR3 sequence is 15 residues long. J was trimmed by 7 bases and V by 6 bases; bases with no gene match: 5. Germline CDR1 and CDR2: MDHEN and SYDVKM. CDR3 sequence reads: CASRTTSGGLGELFF. In DNA, the CDR3 is TGTGCCAGCAGAACGACTAGCGGGGGGCTCGGGGAGCTGTTTTTT.

This clonotype showed up just a few times. The CDR3 loop is CATSRGDGGVTDTQYF. The CDR3 DNA sequence: TGTGCCACCAGCAGAGGAGATGGGGGAGTAACAGATACGCAGTATTTT. This chain links TRBV15 with TRBJ2-3, with D possibly being TRBD1 or TRBD2 (5 bases each). V lost 1 base to trimming and J lost 3 bases, with 14 bases between them. CDR1 is LNHNV, CDR2 YYDKDF, per germline (reference sequence). The CDR3 spans 16 residues. The full variable domain, with the rest looked up from reference TRBV15 and TRBJ2-3, is DAMVIQNPRYQVTQFGKPVTLSCSQTLNHNVMYWYQQKSSQAPKLLFHYYDKDFNNEADTPDNFQSRRPNTSFCFLDIRSPGLGDTAMYLCATSRGDGGVTDTQYFGPGTRLTVL.

The table lists this clonotype with a few counts. V and J are TRBV18 and TRBJ2-1, with a possible D match to TRBD2 (6 bases). Germline V CDR1 and CDR2: KGHSH, LQKENI. V lost 3 bases to trimming and J lost 0 bases, with 21 bases between them. The CDR3 runs 19 residues. CDR3 amino acids: CASSPLLSSATTSYNEQFF. Written as DNA, the CDR3 is TGTGCCAGCTCACCGCTACTATCTAGCGCGACCACCTCCTACAATGAGCAGTTCTTC.

This clonotype turned up a few times. The chain's CDR3 is CASSSWVGQGNQAFF. For the CDR3, the DNA is TGTGCCAGCAGTTCATGGGTTGGACAGGGGAACCAAGCTTTCTTT. The V gene is TRBV12-3 or TRBV12-4, the J gene TRBJ1-1, with 9 positions matching TRBD1. V lost 4 bases and J lost 9; bases outside the gene matches: 12. The CDR3 totals 15 residues.

This clonotype was seen many times. The chain has TRBV7-2 and TRBJ2-4, with 7 positions matching TRBD1. V was clipped by 3 bases and J by 1 base; unmatched bases: 6. The CDR3 is 16 amino acids. Per germline, CDR1 SGHTA and CDR2 FQGNSA. CDR3: CASSFRGPGAKNIQYF. The CDR3 coding sequence is TGTGCCAGCAGCTTTAGGGGGCCGGGGGCCAAAAACATTCAGTACTTC.

The chain uses TRBV12-3 or TRBV12-4 and TRBJ1-1; 7 bases align to TRBD1. V lost 8 bases to trimming and J lost 1 base; unmatched junction nucleotides: 10. The CDR3 has 15 amino acids. This CDR3 is CASSSLGTENTEAFF. The DNA for the CDR3 is TGTGCCAGCTCGTCCCTAGGGACAGAGAACACTGAAGCTTTCTTT.

This clonotype was counted at least ten times. V and J are TRBV7-2 and TRBJ1-2, with D possibly TRBD1 on 5 matching bases. Germline V gene data show CDR1 as SGHTA and CDR2 as FQGNSA. CDR3 length equals 13 residues. With 5 bases removed from V and 2 bases from J, the gap between germline ends came to 9 bases. CDR3 coding DNA: TGTGCCAGCAGCCCACAGGAGAACTATGGCTACACCTTC. Its translation: CASSPQENYGYTF.

V gene TRBV27 combines with J gene TRBJ2-3; 8 bases are a match to TRBD2. There are 16 residues in the CDR3. V was pared by 7 bases and J by 3 bases, with 12 bases of the junction left unmatched. Germline lookup yields CDR1 MNHEY and CDR2 SMNVEV (reference sequence). CDR3 sequence reads: CASKWRSGGGTDTQYF. The DNA of the CDR3 is TGTGCCAGCAAGTGGAGGTCGGGCGGGGGGACAGATACGCAGTATTTT.

This clonotype was seen a single time. The J gene is TRBJ2-7, the V gene TRBV5-1; perhaps TRBD1 as D (6 bases). The CDR3 runs to 17 residues. Germline CDR1 SGHRS, CDR2 YFSETQ. V shed 4 bases and J shed 0 bases, with 20 bases lying between them. CDR3: CASSDNGSGQLSYEQYF. CDR3 DNA: TGCGCCAGCAGCGACAACGGCTCGGGACAACTCTCCTACGAGCAGTACTTC.